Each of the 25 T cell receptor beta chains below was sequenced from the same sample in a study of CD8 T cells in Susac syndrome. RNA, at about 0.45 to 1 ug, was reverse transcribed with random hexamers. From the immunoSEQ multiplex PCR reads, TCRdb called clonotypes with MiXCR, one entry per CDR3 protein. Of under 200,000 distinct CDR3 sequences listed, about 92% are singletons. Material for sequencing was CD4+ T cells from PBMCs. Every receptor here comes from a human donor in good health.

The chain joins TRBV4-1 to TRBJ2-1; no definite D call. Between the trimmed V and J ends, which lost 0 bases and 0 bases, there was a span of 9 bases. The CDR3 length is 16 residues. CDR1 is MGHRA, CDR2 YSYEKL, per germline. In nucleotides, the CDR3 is TGCGCCAGCAGCCAAGACCGAGGTAGCTCCTACAATGAGCAGTTCTTC. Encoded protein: CASSQDRGSSYNEQFF.

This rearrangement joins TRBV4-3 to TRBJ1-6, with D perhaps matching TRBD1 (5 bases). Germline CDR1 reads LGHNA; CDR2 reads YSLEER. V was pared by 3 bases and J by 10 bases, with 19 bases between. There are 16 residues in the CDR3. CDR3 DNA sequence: TGCGCCAGCAGCCAGTCTGGAACAGGTTTTGGATCACCCCTCCACTTT. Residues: CASSQSGTGFGSPLHF.

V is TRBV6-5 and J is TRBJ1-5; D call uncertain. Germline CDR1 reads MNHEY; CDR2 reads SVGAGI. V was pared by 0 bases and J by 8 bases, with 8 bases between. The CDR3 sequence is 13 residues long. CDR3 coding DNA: TGTGCCAGCAGTTACTCTCGTGGGAAGCCCCAGCATTTT. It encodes CASSYSRGKPQHF.

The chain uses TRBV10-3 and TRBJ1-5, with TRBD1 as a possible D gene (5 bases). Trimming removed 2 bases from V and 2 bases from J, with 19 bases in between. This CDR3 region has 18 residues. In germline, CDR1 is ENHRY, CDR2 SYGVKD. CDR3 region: CAISEIPSPRVGNQPQHF. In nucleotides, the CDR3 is TGTGCCATCAGTGAGATCCCCTCACCCAGGGTTGGCAATCAGCCCCAGCATTTT.

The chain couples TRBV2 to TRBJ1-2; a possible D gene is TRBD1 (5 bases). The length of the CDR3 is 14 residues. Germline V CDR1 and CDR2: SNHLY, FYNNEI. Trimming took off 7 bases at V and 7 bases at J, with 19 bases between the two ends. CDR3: CASNSLGGNPGYTF. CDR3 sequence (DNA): TGTGCCAGCAACAGTCTGGGGGGTAATCCTGGCTACACCTTC.

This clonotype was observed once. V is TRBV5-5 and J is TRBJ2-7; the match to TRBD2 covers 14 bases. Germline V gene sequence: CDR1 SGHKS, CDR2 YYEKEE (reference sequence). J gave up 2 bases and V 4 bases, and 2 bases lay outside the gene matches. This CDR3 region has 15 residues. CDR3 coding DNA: TGTGCCAGCAGCCCGGGACTAGCGGGGGCCTACGAGCAGTACTTC. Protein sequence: CASSPGLAGAYEQYF. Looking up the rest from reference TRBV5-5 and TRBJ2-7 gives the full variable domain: DAGVTQSPTHLIKTRGQQVTLRCSPISGHKSVSWYQQVLGQGPQFIFQYYEKEERGRGNFPDRFSARQFPNYSSELNVNALLLGDSALYLCASSPGLAGAYEQYFGPGTRLTVT.

The CDR3 bases are TGTGCCAGCAGTTACTCGGCGGGGAGCTCCTACGAGCAGTACTTC. Translation gives CASSYSAGSSYEQYF. The chain links TRBV6-5 to TRBJ2-7; D perhaps matches TRBD2 (6 bases). The V gene's germline CDR1 is MNHEY and CDR2 SVGAGI. V gave up 0 bases and J gave up 0 bases, with 9 bases separating them. The CDR3 runs 15 residues.

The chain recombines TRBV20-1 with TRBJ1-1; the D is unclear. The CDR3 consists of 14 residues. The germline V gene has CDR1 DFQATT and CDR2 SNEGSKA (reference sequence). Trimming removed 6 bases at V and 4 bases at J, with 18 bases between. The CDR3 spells CSALHNSFFTEAFF. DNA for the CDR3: TGCAGTGCGTTGCATAATTCTTTTTTCACTGAAGCTTTCTTT.

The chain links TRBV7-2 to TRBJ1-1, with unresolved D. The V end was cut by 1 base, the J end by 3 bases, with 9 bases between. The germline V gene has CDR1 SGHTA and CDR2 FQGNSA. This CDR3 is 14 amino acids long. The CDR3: CASSLGGVYTEAFF. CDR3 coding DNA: TGTGCCAGCAGCTTAGGCGGGGTATACACTGAAGCTTTCTTT.

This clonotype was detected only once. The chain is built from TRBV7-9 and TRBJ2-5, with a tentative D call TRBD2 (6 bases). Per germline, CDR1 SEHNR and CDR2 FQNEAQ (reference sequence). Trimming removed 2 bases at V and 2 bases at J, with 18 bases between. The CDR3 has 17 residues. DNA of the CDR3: TGTGCCAGCAGCTTACCGATAGGAGGGGTAGGACAAGAGACCCAGTACTTC. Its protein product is CASSLPIGGVGQETQYF.

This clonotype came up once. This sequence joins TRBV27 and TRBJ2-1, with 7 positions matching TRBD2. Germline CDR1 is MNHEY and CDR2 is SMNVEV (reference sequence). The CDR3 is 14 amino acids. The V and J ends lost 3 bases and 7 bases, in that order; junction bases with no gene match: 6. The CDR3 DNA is TGTGCCAGCAGTTTGGTGGGAGGGAGGAATGAGCAGTTCTTC. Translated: CASSLVGGRNEQFF.

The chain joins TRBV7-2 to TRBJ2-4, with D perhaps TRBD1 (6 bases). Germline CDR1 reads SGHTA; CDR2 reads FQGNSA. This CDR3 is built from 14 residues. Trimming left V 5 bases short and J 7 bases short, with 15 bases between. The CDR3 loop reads CASSLGTMGNIQYF. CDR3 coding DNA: TGTGCCAGCAGCCTCGGGACAATGGGGAACATTCAGTACTTC. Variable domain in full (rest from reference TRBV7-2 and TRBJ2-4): GAGVSQSPSNKVTEKGKDVELRCDPISGHTALYWYRQSLGQGLEFLIYFQGNSAPDKSGLPSDRFSAERTGGSVSTLTIQRTQQEDSAVYLCASSLGTMGNIQYFGAGTRLSVL.

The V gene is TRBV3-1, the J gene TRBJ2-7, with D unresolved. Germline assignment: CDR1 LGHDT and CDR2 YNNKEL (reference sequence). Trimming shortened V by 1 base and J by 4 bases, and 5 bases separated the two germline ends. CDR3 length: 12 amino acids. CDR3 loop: CASSQARYEQYF. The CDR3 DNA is TGTGCCAGCAGCCAAGCGCGTTACGAGCAGTACTTC.

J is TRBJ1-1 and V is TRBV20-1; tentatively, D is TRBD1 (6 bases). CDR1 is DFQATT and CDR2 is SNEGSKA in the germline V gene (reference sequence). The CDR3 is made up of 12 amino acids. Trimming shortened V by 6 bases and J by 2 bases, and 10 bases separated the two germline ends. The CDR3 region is CSARTVNTEAFF. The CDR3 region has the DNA TGCAGTGCCCGGACAGTAAACACTGAAGCTTTCTTT.

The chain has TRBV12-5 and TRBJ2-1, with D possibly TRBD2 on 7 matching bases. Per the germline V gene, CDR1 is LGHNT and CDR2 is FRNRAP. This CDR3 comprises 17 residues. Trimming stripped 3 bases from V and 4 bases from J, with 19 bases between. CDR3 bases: TGTGCTAGTGGTTTAAGGGGGGGCCAATCCCCGTACAATGAGCAGTTCTTC. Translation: CASGLRGGQSPYNEQFF.

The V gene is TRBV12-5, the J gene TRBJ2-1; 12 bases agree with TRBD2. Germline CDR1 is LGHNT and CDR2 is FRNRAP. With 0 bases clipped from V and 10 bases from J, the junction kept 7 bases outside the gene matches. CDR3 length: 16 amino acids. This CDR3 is CASGLVPSGRASEQFF. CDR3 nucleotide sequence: TGTGCTAGTGGTTTGGTACCTAGCGGGAGGGCCAGCGAGCAGTTCTTC.

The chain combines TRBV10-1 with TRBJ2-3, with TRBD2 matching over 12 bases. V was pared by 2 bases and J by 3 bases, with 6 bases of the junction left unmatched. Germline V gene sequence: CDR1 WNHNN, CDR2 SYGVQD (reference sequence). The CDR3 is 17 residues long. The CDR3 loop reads CASSEGTSGRTTDTQYF. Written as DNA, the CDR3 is TGCGCCAGCAGTGAGGGAACTAGCGGGAGGACGACAGATACGCAGTATTTT.

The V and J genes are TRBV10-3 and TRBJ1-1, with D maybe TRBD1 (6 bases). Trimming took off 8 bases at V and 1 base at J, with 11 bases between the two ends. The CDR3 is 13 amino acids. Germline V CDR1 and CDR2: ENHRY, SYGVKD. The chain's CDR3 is CAIGATGNTEAFF. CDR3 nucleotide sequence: TGTGCCATCGGGGCGACAGGGAACACTGAAGCTTTCTTT.

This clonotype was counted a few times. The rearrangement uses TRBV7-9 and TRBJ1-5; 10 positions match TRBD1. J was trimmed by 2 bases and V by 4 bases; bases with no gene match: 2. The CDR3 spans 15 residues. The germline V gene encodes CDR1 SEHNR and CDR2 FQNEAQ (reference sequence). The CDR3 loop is CASSSGTGGNQPQHF. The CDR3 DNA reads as TGTGCCAGCAGCTCCGGGACAGGGGGCAATCAGCCCCAGCATTTT.

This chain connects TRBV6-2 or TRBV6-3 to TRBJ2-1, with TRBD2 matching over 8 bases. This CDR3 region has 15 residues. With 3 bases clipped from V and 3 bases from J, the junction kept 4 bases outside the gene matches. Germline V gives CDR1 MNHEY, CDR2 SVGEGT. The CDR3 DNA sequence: TGTGCCAGCAGTTATGCTAGCGGGTTCTACAATGAGCAGTTCTTC. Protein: CASSYASGFYNEQFF.

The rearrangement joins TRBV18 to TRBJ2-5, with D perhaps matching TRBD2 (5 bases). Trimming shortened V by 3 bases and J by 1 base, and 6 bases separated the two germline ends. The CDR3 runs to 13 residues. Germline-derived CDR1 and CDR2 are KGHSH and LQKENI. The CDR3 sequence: CASSPGSQETQYF. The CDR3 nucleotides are TGTGCCAGCTCACCTGGGAGCCAAGAGACCCAGTACTTC.

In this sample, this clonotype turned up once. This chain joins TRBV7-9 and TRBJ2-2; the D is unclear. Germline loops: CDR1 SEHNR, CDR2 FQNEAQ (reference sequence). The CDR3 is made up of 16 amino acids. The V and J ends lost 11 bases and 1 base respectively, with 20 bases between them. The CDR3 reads CASSLDGSKNTGELFF. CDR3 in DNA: TGTGCCTCCTCCCTAGACGGGTCGAAGAACACCGGGGAGCTGTTTTTT.

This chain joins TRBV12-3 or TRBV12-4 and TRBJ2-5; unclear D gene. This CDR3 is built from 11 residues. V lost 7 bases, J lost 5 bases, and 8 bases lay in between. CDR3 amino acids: CASTPGETQYF. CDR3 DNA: TGTGCCAGCACCCCCGGGGAGACCCAGTACTTC.

Here the CDR3 DNA reads TGTGCCAGCAGCTGGGGTGACAGGGGGAGTCCAACTGAAGCTTTCTTT. This translates into CASSWGDRGSPTEAFF. The chain carries TRBV5-4 and TRBJ1-1; the match to TRBD1 covers 9 bases. J was trimmed by 5 bases and V by 3 bases; bases with no gene match: 11. There are 16 residues in the CDR3. Germline lookup yields CDR1 SGHNT and CDR2 YYREEE (reference sequence).

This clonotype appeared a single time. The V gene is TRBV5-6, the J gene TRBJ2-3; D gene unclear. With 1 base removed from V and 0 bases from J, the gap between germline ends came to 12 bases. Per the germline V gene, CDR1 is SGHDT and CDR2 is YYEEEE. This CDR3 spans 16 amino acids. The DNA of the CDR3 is TGTGCCAGCAGCTTGTATCGCGGCTCTAGCACAGATACGCAGTATTTT. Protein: CASSLYRGSSTDTQYF.